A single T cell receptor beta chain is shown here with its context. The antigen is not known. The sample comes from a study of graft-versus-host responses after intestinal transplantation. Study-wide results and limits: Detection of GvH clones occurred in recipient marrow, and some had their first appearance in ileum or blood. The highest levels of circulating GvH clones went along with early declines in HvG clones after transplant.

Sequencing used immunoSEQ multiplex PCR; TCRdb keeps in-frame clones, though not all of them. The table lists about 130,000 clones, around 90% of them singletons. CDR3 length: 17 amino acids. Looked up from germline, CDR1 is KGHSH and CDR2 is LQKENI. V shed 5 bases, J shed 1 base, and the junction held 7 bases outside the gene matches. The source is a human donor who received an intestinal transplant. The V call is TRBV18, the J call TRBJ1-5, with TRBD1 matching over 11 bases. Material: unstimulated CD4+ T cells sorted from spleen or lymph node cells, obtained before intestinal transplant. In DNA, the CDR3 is TGTGCCAGCTCAGGGACAGGGGGAATGGGGAGCAATCAGCCCCAGCATTTT. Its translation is CASSGTGGMGSNQPQHF.